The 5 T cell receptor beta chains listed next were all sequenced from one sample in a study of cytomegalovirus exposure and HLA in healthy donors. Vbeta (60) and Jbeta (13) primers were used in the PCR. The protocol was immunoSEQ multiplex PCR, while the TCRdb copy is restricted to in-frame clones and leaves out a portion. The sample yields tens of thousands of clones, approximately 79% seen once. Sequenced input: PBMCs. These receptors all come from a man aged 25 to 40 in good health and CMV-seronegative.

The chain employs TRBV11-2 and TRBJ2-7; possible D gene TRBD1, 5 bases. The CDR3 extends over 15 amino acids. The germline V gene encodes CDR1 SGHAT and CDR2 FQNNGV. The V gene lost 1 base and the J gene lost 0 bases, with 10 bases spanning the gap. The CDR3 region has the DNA TGTGCCAGCAGCTTAGGTAGGGGATTCTCCTACGAGCAGTACTTC. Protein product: CASSLGRGFSYEQYF. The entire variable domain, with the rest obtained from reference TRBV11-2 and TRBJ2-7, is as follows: EAGVAQSPRYKIIEKRQSVAFWCNPISGHATLYWYQQILGQGPKLLIQFQNNGVVDDSQLPKDRFSAERLKGVDSTLKIQPAKLEDSAVYLCASSLGRGFSYEQYFGPGTRLTVT.

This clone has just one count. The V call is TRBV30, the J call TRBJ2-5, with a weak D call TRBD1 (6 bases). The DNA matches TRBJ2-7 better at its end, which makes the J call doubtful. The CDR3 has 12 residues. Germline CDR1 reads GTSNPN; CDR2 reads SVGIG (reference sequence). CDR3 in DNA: TGTGCCTGGGGTACAGGGTCCTACGAGCAGTACTTC. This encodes CAWGTGSYEQYF.

The CDR3 bases are TGTGCCAGTAGTAGCGGAATCTACGAGCAGTACTTC. Protein sequence: CASSSGIYEQYF. The chain carries TRBV19 and TRBJ2-7; D gene ambiguous. The germline V gene encodes CDR1 LNHDA and CDR2 SQIVND (reference sequence). The CDR3 has 12 amino acids. The ends were cut back, 4 bases at V and 3 bases at J, with 7 bases in the middle.

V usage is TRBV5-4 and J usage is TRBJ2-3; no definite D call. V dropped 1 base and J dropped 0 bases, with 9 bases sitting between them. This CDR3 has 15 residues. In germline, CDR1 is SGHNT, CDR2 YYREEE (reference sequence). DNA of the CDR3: TGTGCCAGCAGCTTGAGCCTAGGCAGCACAGATACGCAGTATTTT. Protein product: CASSLSLGSTDTQYF. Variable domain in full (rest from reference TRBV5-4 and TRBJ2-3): ETGVTQSPTHLIKTRGQQVTLRCSSQSGHNTVSWYQQALGQGPQFIFQYYREEENGRGNFPPRFSGLQFPNYSSELNVNALELDDSALYLCASSLSLGSTDTQYFGPGTRLTVL.

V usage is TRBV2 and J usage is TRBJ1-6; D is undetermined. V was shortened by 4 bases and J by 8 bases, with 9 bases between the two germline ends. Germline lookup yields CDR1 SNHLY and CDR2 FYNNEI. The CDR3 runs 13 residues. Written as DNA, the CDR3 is TGTGCCAGCAGTGTCGGTTTAGATTCACCCCTCCACTTT. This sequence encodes CASSVGLDSPLHF.